This T cell receptor beta chain came from a study of blood T cell repertoires in COVID-19. Study-wide context: There were acute and convalescent COVID-19 samples, and they came from the United States, Italy and Spain. The analysed material was cDNA or gDNA that came from T cells, B-cell-depleted T cells, or PBMCs.

Source study methods: Reference gene primer amplification gave nucleated cell count estimates. Sequencing used immunoSEQ multiplex PCR; TCRdb keeps in-frame clones, though not all of them. The D gene and trimming were derived from the DNA, and the V and J assignments and clone size from that table. The sample includes 150,000 to 160,000 clones, 80% to 90% of them seen just once. This clone showed up just once. The TCR originated in a middle-aged woman with acute or convalescent COVID-19. The specimen sequenced was peripheral blood.

CDR3 bases: TGTGCCAGCAGCTTAGGGGGTAGCGGAGGCCACACAGATACGCAGTATTTT. Protein sequence: CASSLGGSGGHTDTQYF. V and J are TRBV7-3 and TRBJ2-3; a possible D gene is TRBD2 (6 bases). This CDR3 contains 17 residues. CDR1 and CDR2 (germline): SGHTA, FQGTGA. V was trimmed by 2 bases and J by 2 bases, leaving 17 bases between them.